This T cell receptor (beta chain) emerged from a study of blood T cell repertoires in COVID-19. Study details: The analysed material was cDNA or gDNA that came from T cells, B-cell-depleted T cells, or PBMCs.

Original processing methods: Amplification of reference gene primers provided the estimated nucleated cell counts. Clones were sequenced by immunoSEQ multiplex PCR, and TCRdb holds only the in-frame ones, with some missing. The V and J calls and the clone size are those of that table, but D and trimming were determined from the DNA. The sample carries roughly 300,000 clones, roughly 86% recorded once. Sequences were obtained from peripheral blood. This clonotype originated in a young man with active or convalescent COVID-19.

The CDR3 nucleotides read TGCGCCAGCAGTGAGGGGCTAGCGGGGGGAAGGGGAAAGTTCTTC. Translated: CASSEGLAGGRGKFF. This chain connects TRBV10-2 to TRBJ2-1; 11 bases map to TRBD2. V was pared by 2 bases and J by 14 bases, with 11 bases of the junction left unmatched. Germline CDR1 is WSHSY and CDR2 is SAAADI. The CDR3 runs 15 residues.